The 23 T cell receptor beta chains reported below all come from one sample, sequenced in a study of T cell responses to AZD1222 COVID-19 vaccine. TCRdb's copy holds only in-frame clones and misses some; the assay was immunoSEQ multiplex PCR. Among about 110,000 clones, 90% to 95% were seen once, and the ten largest hold around 7%. Source: peripheral blood, taken on day 0 of AZD1222 vaccination. The receptors stem from an adult in good health.

The chain couples TRBV7-8 to TRBJ1-1; D is unresolved. The CDR3 runs 15 residues. Germline V gene sequence: CDR1 SGHVS, CDR2 FQNEAQ. Deletions cut 8 bases from V and 2 bases from J, with 18 bases between. The CDR3 coding sequence is TGTGCCAGCCACATGTACGGGCTCTCAAACACTGAAGCTTTCTTT. This encodes CASHMYGLSNTEAFF.

This rearrangement joins TRBV6-5 to TRBJ1-1; D not certain. Trimming cost V 4 bases and J 0 bases, with 12 bases left between them. CDR3 size: 15 residues. Per germline, CDR1 MNHEY and CDR2 SVGAGI. The CDR3, as DNA: TGTGCCAGCAGTTCTGATGGACGGCTGAACACTGAAGCTTTCTTT. This gives the protein CASSSDGRLNTEAFF.

The V call is TRBV7-9, the J call TRBJ1-1, with D possibly TRBD1 on 5 matching bases. Trimming took 7 bases from V and 1 from J, leaving 10 bases between them. CDR1 is SEHNR, CDR2 FQNEAQ, per germline (reference sequence). The CDR3 consists of 13 residues. This chain's CDR3 is CASTGTGNTEAFF. For the CDR3, the DNA is TGTGCCAGCACGGGGACGGGGAACACTGAAGCTTTCTTT.

The CDR3 DNA follows: TGCAGCGCGGCGACAGGATTGAACACTGAAGCTTTCTTT. Translation gives CSAATGLNTEAFF. V gene TRBV29-1 combines with J gene TRBJ1-1; weak D call: TRBD1 (6 bases). Germline V CDR1 and CDR2: SQVTM, ANQGSEA. The length of the CDR3 is 13 residues. Trimming shortened V by 7 bases and J by 0 bases, and 12 bases separated the two germline ends.

In this sample, this clone turned up once. The genes are TRBV11-2 and TRBJ2-7; D possibly corresponds to TRBD1 (6 bases). The CDR3 runs to 15 residues. Trimming shortened V by 2 bases and J by 3 bases, and 14 bases separated the two germline ends. The germline CDR1 and CDR2 sequences are SGHAT and FQNNGV. The CDR3 DNA is TGTGCCAGCAGCTTAAATGGACAGACGTTCTACGAGCAGTACTTC. Translated: CASSLNGQTFYEQYF.

V and J are TRBV7-2 and TRBJ1-2; 7 nucleotides match TRBD1. The CDR3 runs to 15 residues. The germline V gene encodes CDR1 SGHTA and CDR2 FQGNSA. The V and J ends lost 3 bases and 6 bases, in that order; junction bases with no gene match: 10. The CDR3 loop reads CASSLDVEDRDGYTF. For the CDR3, the DNA is TGTGCCAGCAGCTTGGATGTCGAAGACAGGGATGGCTACACCTTC.

The rearrangement joins TRBV12-3 or TRBV12-4 to TRBJ1-3; D unresolved. V was trimmed by 8 bases and J by 6 bases, leaving 14 bases between them. This CDR3 spans 13 amino acids. The CDR3 sequence is CASGRGGPNTIYF. In nucleotides, the CDR3 is TGTGCCAGCGGCCGGGGAGGGCCAAACACCATATATTTT.

J is TRBJ1-1 and V is TRBV10-3; D perhaps matches TRBD1 (5 bases). This CDR3 is built from 15 residues. Germline values: CDR1 ENHRY, CDR2 SYGVKD. Trimming took off 6 bases at V and 4 bases at J, with 18 bases between the two ends. For the CDR3, the DNA is TGTGCCATCAGGGAGACAGTGCAAGGAACCACTGAAGCTTTCTTT. It yields the protein CAIRETVQGTTEAFF.

The rearrangement links TRBV13 to TRBJ1-2; D is unresolved. Germline CDR1 and CDR2: PRHDT and FYEKMQ (reference sequence). This CDR3 comprises 11 residues. V was cut by 5 bases and J by 7 bases, with 8 bases left in between. Here the CDR3 DNA reads TGTGCCAGCAGCCCCGGAGGTGGCTACACCTTC. Translating gives CASSPGGGYTF. The entire variable domain, with the rest obtained from reference TRBV13 and TRBJ1-2, is as follows: AAGVIQSPRHLIKEKRETATLKCYPIPRHDTVYWYQQGPGQDPQFLISFYEKMQSDKGSIPDRFSAQQFSDYHSELNMSSLELGDSALYFCASSPGGGYTFGSGTRLTVV.

This clone was counted only a few times. CDR3 sequence reads: CASSQEGQGQETQYF. The CDR3 DNA reads TGCGCCAGCAGCCAAGAAGGACAGGGCCAAGAGACCCAGTACTTC. This chain uses TRBV4-1 with TRBJ2-5; 8 positions agree with TRBD1. Germline V gives CDR1 MGHRA, CDR2 YSYEKL. Germline trimming cut 0 bases from V and 1 base from J; bases unmatched to any gene: 1. The CDR3 is 15 residues long.

The CDR3 here is CASSLGGSGNTDTQYF. The CDR3 bases are TGCGCCAGCAGCTTGGGGGGTAGCGGGAACACAGATACGCAGTATTTT. The chain recombines TRBV5-1 with TRBJ2-3; 8 nucleotides agree with TRBD2. J lost 2 bases, V lost 0 bases, and 5 bases had no gene match. This CDR3 is 16 amino acids long. Germline CDR1 is SGHRS and CDR2 is YFSETQ.

The rearrangement uses TRBV27 and TRBJ2-2; D unclear. CDR3 length equals 13 residues. Germline V lookup: CDR1 MNHEY, CDR2 SMNVEV (reference sequence). Trimming cost V 3 bases and J 3 bases, with 5 bases left between them. CDR3 protein: CASSFVDTGELFF. In nucleotides, the CDR3 is TGTGCCAGCAGTTTCGTGGACACCGGGGAGCTGTTTTTT.

This chain joins TRBV19 and TRBJ1-6; 7 bases are a match to TRBD1. From germline, CDR1 is LNHDA and CDR2 SQIVND (reference sequence). The CDR3 contains 18 residues. The trim removed 0 bases at V and 10 bases at J, leaving 15 bases unmatched. CDR3 sequence reads: CASSIDSSGTERRSPLHF. The CDR3 DNA sequence: TGTGCCAGTAGTATAGATTCCTCCGGGACAGAAAGGAGGTCACCCCTCCACTTT.

The chain is built from TRBV29-1 and TRBJ1-2, with TRBD1 matching 7 bases. V dropped 6 bases and J dropped 4; count of bases not matched to a gene: 8. Germline CDR1 is SQVTM and CDR2 is ANQGSEA. The CDR3 totals 13 residues. The CDR3 DNA sequence: TGCAGCGTAATACAGGGGCGCGGCTATGGCTACACCTTC. Translated, it gives CSVIQGRGYGYTF.

V is TRBV18 and J is TRBJ2-2; D is unclear. Germline V gene lookup returns CDR1 KGHSH and CDR2 LQKENI. The V end was cut by 2 bases, the J end by 6 bases, with 7 bases between. This CDR3 region has 13 residues. CDR3 residues: CASSPGLAGELFF. The DNA for the CDR3 is TGTGCCAGCTCACCAGGGCTAGCCGGGGAGCTGTTTTTT.

The rearrangement uses TRBV5-4 and TRBJ1-2; 9 nucleotides match TRBD1. CDR3 size: 15 residues. The ends lost 4 bases at V and 3 bases at J; junction bases unmatched: 7. Germline lookup yields CDR1 SGHNT and CDR2 YYREEE (reference sequence). In DNA, the CDR3 is TGTGCCAGCAGCCTATCAGGGACAGGGTACTATGGCTACACCTTC. Translated: CASSLSGTGYYGYTF. The variable domain in full, with the rest retrieved from reference TRBV5-4 and TRBJ1-2, is ETGVTQSPTHLIKTRGQQVTLRCSSQSGHNTVSWYQQALGQGPQFIFQYYREEENGRGNFPPRFSGLQFPNYSSELNVNALELDDSALYLCASSLSGTGYYGYTFGSGTRLTVV.

The chain joins TRBV7-6 to TRBJ1-1; D ambiguous. Germline V gene lookup returns CDR1 SGHVS and CDR2 FNYEAQ. With 5 bases removed from V and 7 bases from J, the gap between germline ends came to 14 bases. This CDR3 has 13 amino acids. In nucleotides, the CDR3 is TGTGCCAGCAGCCGCTCCGGGGTTAATGAAGCTTTCTTT. This gives the protein CASSRSGVNEAFF.

This clone was counted only a few times. The genes are TRBV27 and TRBJ1-1, with D perhaps matching TRBD1 (6 bases). This CDR3 region has 14 residues. In germline, CDR1 is MNHEY, CDR2 SMNVEV (reference sequence). The germline V and J ends were trimmed by 5 bases and 4 bases, with 14 bases remaining between them. The CDR3 reads CASSRPGVATEAFF. The CDR3 nucleotides read TGTGCCAGCAGTCGCCCAGGGGTGGCCACTGAAGCTTTCTTT.

The gene calls are TRBV5-6 and TRBJ2-2; D is unclear. The V end was cut by 2 bases, the J end by 4 bases, with 6 bases between. Germline-derived CDR1 and CDR2 are SGHDT and YYEEEE. The CDR3 spans 13 residues. The CDR3 protein is CASSFISTGELFF. The CDR3 coding sequence is TGTGCCAGCAGCTTCATCTCCACCGGGGAGCTGTTTTTT.

The V call is TRBV12-3 or TRBV12-4, the J call TRBJ1-1; TRBD1 agrees at 7 bases. The CDR3 has 13 residues. Losses at the gene ends were 6 bases for V and 1 base for J; bases not matched to a gene: 2. The CDR3 sequence is CASSTGENTEAFF. CDR3 nucleotides: TGTGCCAGCAGCACAGGGGAGAACACTGAAGCTTTCTTT.

J is TRBJ2-2 and V is TRBV11-2; 9 nucleotides align to TRBD1. V was pared by 5 bases and J by 8 bases, with 3 bases of the junction left unmatched. CDR1 is SGHAT, CDR2 FQNNGV, per germline. The CDR3 spans 13 residues. The CDR3 region has the DNA TGTGCCAGCAGCAAACAGGGGGCAGGGGAGCTGTTTTTT. Its protein is CASSKQGAGELFF.

As concerns this clone: One end of the junction fails to match germline, which may point to a read error. V is TRBV30 and J is TRBJ2-7; 10 nucleotides align to TRBD2. CDR1 is GTSNPN, CDR2 SVGIG, per germline (reference sequence). The CDR3 has 15 residues. CDR3 DNA sequence: TGTGCCTGGCGTGTTAGCGGGAGGACAGACCATAAGCAGTACTTC. The encoded protein is CAWRVSGRTDHKQYF.

J is TRBJ1-1 and V is TRBV29-1; unclear D gene. There are 16 residues in the CDR3. V was clipped by 6 bases and J by 1 base, with 21 bases between them. Germline lookup yields CDR1 SQVTM and CDR2 ANQGSEA. In DNA form, the CDR3 reads TGCAGCGTCATTTACCTACCTTCCTCCGGGAACACTGAAGCTTTCTTT. Its translation is CSVIYLPSSGNTEAFF.